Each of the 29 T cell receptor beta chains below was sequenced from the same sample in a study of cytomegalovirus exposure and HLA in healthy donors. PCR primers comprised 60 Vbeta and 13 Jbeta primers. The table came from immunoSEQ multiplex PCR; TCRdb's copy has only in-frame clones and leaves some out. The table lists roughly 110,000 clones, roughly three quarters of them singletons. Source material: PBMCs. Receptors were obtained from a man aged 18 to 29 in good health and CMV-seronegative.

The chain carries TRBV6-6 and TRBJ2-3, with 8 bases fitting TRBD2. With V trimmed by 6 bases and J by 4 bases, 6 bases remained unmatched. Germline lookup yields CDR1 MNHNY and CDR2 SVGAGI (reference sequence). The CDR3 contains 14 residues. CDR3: CASRPGGASDTQYF. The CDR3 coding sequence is TGTGCCAGCAGGCCCGGGGGGGCATCAGATACGCAGTATTTT.

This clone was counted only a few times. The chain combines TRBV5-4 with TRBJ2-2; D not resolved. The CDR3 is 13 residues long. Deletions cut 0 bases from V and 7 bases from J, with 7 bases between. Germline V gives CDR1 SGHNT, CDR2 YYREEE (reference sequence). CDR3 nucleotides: TGTGCCAGCAGCTTGGTCTCGGGCGGGGAGCTGTTTTTT. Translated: CASSLVSGGELFF.

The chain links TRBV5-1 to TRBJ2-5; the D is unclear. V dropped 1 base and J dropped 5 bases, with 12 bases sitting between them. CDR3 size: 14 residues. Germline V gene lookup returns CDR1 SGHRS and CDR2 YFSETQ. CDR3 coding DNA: TGCGCCAGCAGCTTGTGGGCCGTTGGGGAGACCCAGTACTTC. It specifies CASSLWAVGETQYF. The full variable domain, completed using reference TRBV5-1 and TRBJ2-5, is KAGVTQTPRYLIKTRGQQVTLSCSPISGHRSVSWYQQTPGQGLQFLFEYFSETQRNKGNFPGRFSGRQFSNSRSEMNVSTLELGDSALYLCASSLWAVGETQYFGPGTRLLVL.

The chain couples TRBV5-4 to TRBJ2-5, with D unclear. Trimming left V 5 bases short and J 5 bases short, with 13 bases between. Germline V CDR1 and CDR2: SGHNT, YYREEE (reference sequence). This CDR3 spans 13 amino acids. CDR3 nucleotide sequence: TGTGCCAGCAGATCAAACTACGAGGAGACCCAGTACTTC. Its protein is CASRSNYEETQYF.

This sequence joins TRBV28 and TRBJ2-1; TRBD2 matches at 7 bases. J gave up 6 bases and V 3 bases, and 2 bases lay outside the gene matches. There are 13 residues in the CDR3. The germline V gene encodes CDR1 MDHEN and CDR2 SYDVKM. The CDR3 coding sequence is TGTGCCAGCAGTTTGGGCGGGGGCAATGAGCAGTTCTTC. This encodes CASSLGGGNEQFF.

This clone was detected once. The CDR3 sequence is CASSYSDTPPLGEQYF. The DNA for the CDR3 is TGTGCCAGCAGTTACTCGGACACACCACCCTTAGGGGAGCAGTACTTC. This chain joins TRBV6-6 and TRBJ2-7, with D possibly TRBD1 on 5 matching bases. The CDR3 totals 16 residues. Trimming stripped 0 bases from V and 7 bases from J, with 19 bases between. Germline V gives CDR1 MNHNY, CDR2 SVGAGI (reference sequence).

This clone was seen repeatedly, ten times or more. CDR3 in amino acids: CASSSGTAGPLHF. The CDR3 DNA sequence: TGTGCCAGCAGTTCCGGGACAGCGGGCCCCCTCCACTTT. J is TRBJ1-6 and V is TRBV6-5, with 7 bases fitting TRBD1. This CDR3 is 13 amino acids long. After removal of 4 bases from V and 13 bases from J, the junction contained 7 bases not matched to a gene. Germline V CDR1 and CDR2: MNHEY, SVGAGI.

CDR3 protein: CASSPGDRGRADTQYF. The CDR3 region has the DNA TGTGCCAGCAGCCCAGGGGACAGGGGGCGCGCAGATACGCAGTATTTT. The chain links TRBV7-3 to TRBJ2-3, with TRBD1 matching 12 bases. Trimming cost V 5 bases and J 4 bases; bases outside gene matches: 7. CDR1 and CDR2 from the germline V gene are SGHTA and FQGTGA. The CDR3 loop spans 16 amino acids.

The CDR3 DNA reads as TGTGCCAGTACCTCCCGGACAGAAGTTAACACTGAAGCTTTCTTT. It encodes CASTSRTEVNTEAFF. This chain links TRBV19 with TRBJ1-1, with a weak D call TRBD1 (6 bases). This CDR3 comprises 15 residues. Germline loops: CDR1 LNHDA, CDR2 SQIVND (reference sequence). V shed 7 bases and J shed 2 bases, with 17 bases lying between them.

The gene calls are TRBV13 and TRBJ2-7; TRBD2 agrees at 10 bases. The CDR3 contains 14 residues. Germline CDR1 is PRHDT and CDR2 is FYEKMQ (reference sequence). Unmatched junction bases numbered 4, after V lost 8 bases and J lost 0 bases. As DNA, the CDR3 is TGTGCCAGCCTTAGCGGGGGGTCCTCCTACGAGCAGTACTTC. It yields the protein CASLSGGSSYEQYF.

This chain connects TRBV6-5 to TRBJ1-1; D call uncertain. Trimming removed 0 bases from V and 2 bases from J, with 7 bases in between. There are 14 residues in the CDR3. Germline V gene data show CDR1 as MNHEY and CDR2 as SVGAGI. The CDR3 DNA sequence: TGTGCCAGCAGTTACTCGACATCTAACACTGAAGCTTTCTTT. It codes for CASSYSTSNTEAFF.

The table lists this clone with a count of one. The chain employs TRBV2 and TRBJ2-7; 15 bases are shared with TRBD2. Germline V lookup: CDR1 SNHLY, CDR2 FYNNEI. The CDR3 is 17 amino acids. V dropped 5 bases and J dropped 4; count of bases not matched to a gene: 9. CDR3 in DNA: TGTGCCAGCAGTCGGACTAGCGGGGGGGCCAAAGTATACGAGCAGTACTTC. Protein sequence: CASSRTSGGAKVYEQYF. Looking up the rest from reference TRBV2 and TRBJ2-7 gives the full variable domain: EPEVTQTPSHQVTQMGQEVILRCVPISNHLYFYWYRQILGQKVEFLVSFYNNEISEKSEIFDDQFSVERPDGSNFTLKIRSTKLEDSAMYFCASSRTSGGAKVYEQYFGPGTRLTVT.

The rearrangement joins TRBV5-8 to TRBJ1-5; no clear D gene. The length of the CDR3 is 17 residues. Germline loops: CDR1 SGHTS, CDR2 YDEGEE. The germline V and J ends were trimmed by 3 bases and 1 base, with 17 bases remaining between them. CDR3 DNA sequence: TGTGCCAGCAGCTCCGGCGGCCCCGGAGGAAGCAATCAGCCCCAGCATTTT. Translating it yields CASSSGGPGGSNQPQHF.

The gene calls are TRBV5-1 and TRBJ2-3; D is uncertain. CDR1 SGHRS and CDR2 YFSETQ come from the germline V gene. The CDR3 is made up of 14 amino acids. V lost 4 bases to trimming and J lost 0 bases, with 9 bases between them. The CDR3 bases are TGCGCCAGCAGCCAAGCTCGGAGCACAGATACGCAGTATTTT. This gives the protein CASSQARSTDTQYF.

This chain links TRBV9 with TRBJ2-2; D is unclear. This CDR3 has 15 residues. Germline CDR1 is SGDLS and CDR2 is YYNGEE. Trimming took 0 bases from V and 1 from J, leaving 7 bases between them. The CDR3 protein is CASSVDPVNTGELFF. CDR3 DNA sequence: TGTGCCAGCAGCGTAGATCCGGTGAACACCGGGGAGCTGTTTTTT.

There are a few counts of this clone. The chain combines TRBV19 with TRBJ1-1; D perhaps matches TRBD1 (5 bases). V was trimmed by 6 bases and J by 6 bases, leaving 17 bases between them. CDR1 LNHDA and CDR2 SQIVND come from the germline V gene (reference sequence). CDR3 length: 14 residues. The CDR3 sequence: CASRPGAGISEAFF. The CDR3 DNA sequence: TGTGCCAGTAGGCCTGGGGCGGGGATATCTGAAGCTTTCTTT.

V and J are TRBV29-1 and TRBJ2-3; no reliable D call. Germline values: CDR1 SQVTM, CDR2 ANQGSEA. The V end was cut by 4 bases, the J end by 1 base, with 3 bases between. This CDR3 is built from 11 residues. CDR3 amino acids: CSVAGTDTQYF. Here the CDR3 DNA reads TGCAGCGTTGCGGGCACAGATACGCAGTATTTT.

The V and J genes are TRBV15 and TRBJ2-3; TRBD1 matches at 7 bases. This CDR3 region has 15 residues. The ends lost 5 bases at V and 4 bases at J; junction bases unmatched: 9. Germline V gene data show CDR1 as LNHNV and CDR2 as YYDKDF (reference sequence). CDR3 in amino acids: CATSEQGSLADTQYF. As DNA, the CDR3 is TGTGCCACCAGCGAACAGGGGAGTTTAGCAGATACGCAGTATTTT.

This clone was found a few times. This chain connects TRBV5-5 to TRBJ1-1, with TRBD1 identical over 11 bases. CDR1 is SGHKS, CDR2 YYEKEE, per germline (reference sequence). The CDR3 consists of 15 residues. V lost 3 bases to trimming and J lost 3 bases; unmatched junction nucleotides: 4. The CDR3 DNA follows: TGTGCCAGCAGCTCAGGACAGGGGGCCTACACTGAAGCTTTCTTT. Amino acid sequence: CASSSGQGAYTEAFF.

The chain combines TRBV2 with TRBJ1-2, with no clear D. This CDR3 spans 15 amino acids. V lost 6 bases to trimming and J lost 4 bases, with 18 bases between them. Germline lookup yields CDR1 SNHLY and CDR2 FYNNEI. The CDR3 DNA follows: TGTGCCAGCAGCGCTGGGAGAGGCAGCGGCTATGGCTACACCTTC. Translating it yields CASSAGRGSGYGYTF.

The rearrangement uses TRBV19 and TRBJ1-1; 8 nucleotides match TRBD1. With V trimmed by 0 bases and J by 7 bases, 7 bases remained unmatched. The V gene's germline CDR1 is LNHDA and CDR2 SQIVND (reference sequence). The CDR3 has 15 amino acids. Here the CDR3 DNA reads TGTGCCAGTAGTATAGACTGGACAGGGACGGGTGAAGCTTTCTTT. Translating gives CASSIDWTGTGEAFF.

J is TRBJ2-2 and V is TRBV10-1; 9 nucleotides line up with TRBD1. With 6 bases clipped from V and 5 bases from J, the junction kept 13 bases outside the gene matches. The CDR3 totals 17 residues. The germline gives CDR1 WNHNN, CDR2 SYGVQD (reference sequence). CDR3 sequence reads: CASSRKPGTGRTGELFF. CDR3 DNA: TGCGCCAGCAGCCGTAAACCCGGGACAGGGCGAACCGGGGAGCTGTTTTTT.

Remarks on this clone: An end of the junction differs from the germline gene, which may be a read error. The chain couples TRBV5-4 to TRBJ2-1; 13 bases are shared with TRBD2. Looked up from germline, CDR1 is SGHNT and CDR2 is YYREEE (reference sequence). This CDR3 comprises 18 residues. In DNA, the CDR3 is TGTGCCAGCAGATTGGGGACTAGCGGGAAGGATACCTACAATGAGCAGTTCTTC. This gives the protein CASRLGTSGKDTYNEQFF. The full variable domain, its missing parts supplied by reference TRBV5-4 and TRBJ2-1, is ETGVTQSPTHLIKTRGQQVTLRCSSQSGHNTVSWYQQALGQGPQFIFQYYREEENGRGNFPPRFSGLQFPNYSSELNVNALELDDSALYLCASRLGTSGKDTYNEQFFGPGTRLTVL.

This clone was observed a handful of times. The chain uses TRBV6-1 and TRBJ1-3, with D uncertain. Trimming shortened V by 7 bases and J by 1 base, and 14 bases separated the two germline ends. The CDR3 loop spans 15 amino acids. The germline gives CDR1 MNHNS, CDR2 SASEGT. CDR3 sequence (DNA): TGTGCCAGCAAGAGGCAGCCCGAGTCTGGAAACACCATATATTTT. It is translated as CASKRQPESGNTIYF.

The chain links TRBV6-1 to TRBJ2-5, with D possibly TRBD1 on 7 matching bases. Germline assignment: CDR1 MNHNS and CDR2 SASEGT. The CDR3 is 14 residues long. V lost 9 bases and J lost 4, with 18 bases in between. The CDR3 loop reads CASRQGVGRETQYF. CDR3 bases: TGTGCCAGTAGGCAGGGGGTCGGGAGAGAGACCCAGTACTTC.

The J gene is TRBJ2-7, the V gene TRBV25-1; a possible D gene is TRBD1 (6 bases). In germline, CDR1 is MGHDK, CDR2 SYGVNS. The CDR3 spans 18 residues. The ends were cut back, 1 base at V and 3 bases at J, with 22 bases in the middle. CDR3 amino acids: CASSEFFVLTGEIYEQYF. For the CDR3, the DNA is TGTGCCAGCAGTGAATTCTTTGTGCTGACAGGCGAAATCTACGAGCAGTACTTC.

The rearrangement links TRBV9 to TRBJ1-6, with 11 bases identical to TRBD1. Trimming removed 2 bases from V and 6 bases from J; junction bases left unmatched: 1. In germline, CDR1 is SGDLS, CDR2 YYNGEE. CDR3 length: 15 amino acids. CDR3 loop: CASSVGQGANSPLHF. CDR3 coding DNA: TGTGCCAGCAGCGTCGGACAGGGGGCTAATTCACCCCTCCACTTT.

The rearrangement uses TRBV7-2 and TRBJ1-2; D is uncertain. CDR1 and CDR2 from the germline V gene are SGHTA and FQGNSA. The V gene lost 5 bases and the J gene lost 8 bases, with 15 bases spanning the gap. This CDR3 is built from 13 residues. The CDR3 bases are TGTGCCAGCAGCGCCACGGGTTCGGGAGGCTACACCTTC. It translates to CASSATGSGGYTF.

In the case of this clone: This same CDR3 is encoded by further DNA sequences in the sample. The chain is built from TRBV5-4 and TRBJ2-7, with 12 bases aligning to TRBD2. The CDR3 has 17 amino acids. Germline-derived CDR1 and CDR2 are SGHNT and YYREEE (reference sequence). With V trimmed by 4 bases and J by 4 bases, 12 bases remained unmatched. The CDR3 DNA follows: TGTGCCAGCAGCACTGGCCCGACTAGCGGGGGCACATACGAGCAGTACTTC. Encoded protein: CASSTGPTSGGTYEQYF.